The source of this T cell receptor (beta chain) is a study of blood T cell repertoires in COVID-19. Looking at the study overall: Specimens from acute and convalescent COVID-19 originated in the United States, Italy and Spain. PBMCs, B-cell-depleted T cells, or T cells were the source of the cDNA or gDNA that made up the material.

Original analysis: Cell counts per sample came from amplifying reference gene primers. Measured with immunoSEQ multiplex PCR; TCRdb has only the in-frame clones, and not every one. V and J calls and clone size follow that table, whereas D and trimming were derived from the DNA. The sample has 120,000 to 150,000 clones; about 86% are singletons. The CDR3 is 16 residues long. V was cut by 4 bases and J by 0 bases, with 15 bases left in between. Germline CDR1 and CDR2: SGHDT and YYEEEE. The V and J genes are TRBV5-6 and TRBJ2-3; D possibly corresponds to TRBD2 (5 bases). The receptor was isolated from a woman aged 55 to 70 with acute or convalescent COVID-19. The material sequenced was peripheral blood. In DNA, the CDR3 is TGTGCCAGCAGCCCGGCCGGGGTACGTAGCACAGATACGCAGTATTTT. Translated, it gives CASSPAGVRSTDTQYF.